The clone carrying this T cell receptor (beta chain) was seen just once. Antigen specificity is unknown. It was at deep level that the assay was run. The authors loaded roughly 200 ng DNA, 25,000 to 30,000 T cell genomes, into sorted-subset replicate PCRs. Sequencing was performed with immunoSEQ multiplex PCR; in TCRdb, only in-frame clones are kept and a portion is missing. The table shows under 1,900,000 clones, with 98% to 99% occurring only once. This specimen belongs to a study of shared clonotypes between healthy human individuals. Study-level points and caveats: Compared with clonotypes that all four donors shared, non-shared clonotypes had lower generation probabilities. Sharing of clonotypes among donors was expected to vary with sequencing depth.

The germline V gene encodes CDR1 SGHTA and CDR2 FQGNSA. The germline V and J ends were trimmed by 6 bases and 7 bases, with 13 bases remaining between them. The CDR3 is 13 residues long. This sequence originates from a man aged 25 to 40 in good health. Source material: naive CD4+ T cells sorted from blood. Subset denoted: CD45RA+ positively selected. The chain has TRBV7-2 and TRBJ2-1; D possibly corresponds to TRBD2 (5 bases). The CDR3 sequence is CASRTGSRNEQFF. DNA for the CDR3: TGTGCCAGCAGGACGGGGTCGCGGAATGAGCAGTTCTTC.